Listed here are 19 T cell receptor beta chains from one sample, sequenced in a study of cytomegalovirus exposure and HLA in healthy donors. The PCR contained 60 Vbeta and 13 Jbeta primers. Generated by immunoSEQ multiplex PCR, the TCRdb table keeps only in-frame clones and is missing some. The sample comprises about 190,000 clones, approximately 75% of which are singletons, and under 5% rests with the top ten. Sample: PBMCs. These receptors came from a man under 40 in good health and CMV-seropositive.

The chain uses TRBV2 and TRBJ1-6; 11 positions agree with TRBD1. The V gene end was trimmed by 7 bases and the J gene end by 7 bases; junction bases not matched to a gene: 3. The CDR3 contains 14 residues. Per the germline V gene, CDR1 is SNHLY and CDR2 is FYNNEI. CDR3 bases: TGTGCCAGCAAGGGACAGGGGGGGAATTCACCCCTCCACTTT. Amino acid sequence: CASKGQGGNSPLHF.

The chain links TRBV7-9 to TRBJ1-6; D call uncertain. The CDR3 contains 13 residues. Germline CDR1 reads SEHNR; CDR2 reads FQNEAQ (reference sequence). Between the trimmed V and J ends, which lost 5 bases and 10 bases, there was a span of 12 bases. The CDR3 DNA is TGTGCCAGCAGCCCGCCGGACTTCTCACCCCTCCACTTT. Its protein product is CASSPPDFSPLHF.

This clone turned up a few times. The rearrangement joins TRBV4-1 to TRBJ2-5; 10 bases line up with TRBD1. Germline CDR1 and CDR2: MGHRA and YSYEKL. The ends lost 3 bases at V and 7 bases at J; junction bases unmatched: 5. CDR3 size: 14 residues. This CDR3 reads CASSQTGTGVTQYF. Here the CDR3 DNA reads TGCGCCAGCAGCCAGACCGGGACAGGGGTGACCCAGTACTTC.

This clone occurred once. This chain joins TRBV5-4 and TRBJ1-5, with no clear D. Germline assignment: CDR1 SGHNT and CDR2 YYREEE (reference sequence). V lost 0 bases, J lost 9 bases, and 10 bases lay in between. CDR3 length equals 13 residues. CDR3 residues: CASSLDSIGPQHF. CDR3 bases: TGTGCCAGCAGCTTGGACAGCATTGGGCCCCAGCATTTT.

This chain joins TRBV7-9 and TRBJ2-3; D is ambiguous. The V and J ends lost 1 base and 2 bases respectively, with 7 bases between them. The germline CDR1 and CDR2 sequences are SEHNR and FQNEAQ (reference sequence). The CDR3 is made up of 14 amino acids. The CDR3 loop reads CASSLVLDTDTQYF. The DNA for the CDR3 is TGTGCCAGCAGCTTAGTGTTAGACACAGATACGCAGTATTTT.

Points on this clone: One junction end disagrees with the germline gene, perhaps due to a read error. This chain connects TRBV11-3 to TRBJ2-2; weak D call: TRBD2 (7 bases). The germline CDR1 and CDR2 sequences are SGHNT and YENEEA. This CDR3 contains 12 residues. The CDR3: CASREKGGGLFF. The DNA for the CDR3 is TGTGCCAGCAGGGAGAAAGGGGGGGGGCTGTTTTTT.

The rearrangement uses TRBV5-1 and TRBJ2-5; D might be TRBD2 (6 bases). CDR1 SGHRS and CDR2 YFSETQ come from the germline V gene. CDR3 size: 14 residues. V was shortened by 6 bases and J by 3 bases, with 15 bases between the two germline ends. CDR3 nucleotide sequence: TGCGCCAGCACCTCAGGAGGGGCCGAAGAGACCCAGTACTTC. Its translation is CASTSGGAEETQYF.

V usage is TRBV7-6 and J usage is TRBJ2-1; 7 bases map to TRBD1. The CDR3 consists of 17 residues. After removal of 3 bases from V and 2 bases from J, the junction contained 10 bases not matched to a gene. Germline assignment: CDR1 SGHVS and CDR2 FNYEAQ. Here the CDR3 DNA reads TGTGCCAGCAGCTTGGGGATAAGGGGGCAAGCCTACAATGAGCAGTTCTTC. Residues: CASSLGIRGQAYNEQFF.

This clone was seen a few times. The chain has TRBV7-6 and TRBJ2-2; the match to TRBD2 covers 15 bases. The ends lost 1 base at V and 5 bases at J; junction bases unmatched: 2. The CDR3 length is 17 residues. Germline V lookup: CDR1 SGHVS, CDR2 FNYEAQ. The CDR3 DNA reads as TGTGCCAGCAGCTTAGAGGGACTAGCGGGAGGAACCGGGGAGCTGTTTTTT. Translated, it gives CASSLEGLAGGTGELFF.

This clone has just a few counts. This sequence joins TRBV28 and TRBJ2-2; 8 bases align to TRBD1. The trim removed 5 bases at V and 7 bases at J, leaving 9 bases unmatched. The CDR3 is 15 amino acids. CDR1 is MDHEN, CDR2 SYDVKM, per germline. This chain's CDR3 is CASSASTGAVGELFF. CDR3 sequence (DNA): TGTGCCAGCAGTGCCTCGACAGGGGCGGTCGGGGAGCTGTTTTTT.

The chain has TRBV6-5 and TRBJ1-1; 8 nucleotides align to TRBD1. Germline V CDR1 and CDR2: MNHEY, SVGAGI. Trimming cost V 5 bases and J 4 bases; bases outside gene matches: 9. CDR3 length: 15 amino acids. As DNA, the CDR3 is TGTGCCAGCAGTCCAATAAAGACAGGGGCCACTGAAGCTTTCTTT. Protein sequence: CASSPIKTGATEAFF.

The CDR3 DNA reads as TGTGCCAGCAGCTTAGATGGGCAGAACTCTGGAAACACCATATATTTT. It codes for CASSLDGQNSGNTIYF. The rearrangement uses TRBV11-3 and TRBJ1-3, with D unresolved. The V gene's germline CDR1 is SGHNT and CDR2 YENEEA. This CDR3 is 16 amino acids long. V lost 0 bases and J lost 0, with 9 bases in between.

The V and J genes are TRBV18 and TRBJ1-5; tentatively, D is TRBD1 (5 bases). Trimming stripped 3 bases from V and 4 bases from J, with 7 bases between. Germline values: CDR1 KGHSH, CDR2 LQKENI. There are 13 residues in the CDR3. The CDR3, as DNA: TGTGCCAGCTCACCCAGGGATAATCAGCCCCAGCATTTT. The encoded protein is CASSPRDNQPQHF.

A word on this clone: Other DNA variants within this sample encode the same CDR3. The chain links TRBV28 to TRBJ1-1, with unresolved D. CDR1 is MDHEN, CDR2 SYDVKM, per germline. CDR3 length: 14 amino acids. Trimming stripped 6 bases from V and 9 bases from J, with 20 bases between. CDR3 sequence reads: CASSPGGSPNQAFF. The CDR3 bases are TGTGCCAGCAGCCCGGGAGGGAGCCCCAATCAAGCTTTCTTT.

In this sample, this clone turned up once. This chain connects TRBV4-1 to TRBJ1-1; TRBD1 matches 7 bases. Germline loops: CDR1 MGHRA, CDR2 YSYEKL. V was clipped by 1 base and J by 1 base; unmatched bases: 6. The CDR3 length is 16 residues. CDR3 sequence reads: CASSQAQRTGNTEAFF. The CDR3 bases are TGCGCCAGCAGCCAAGCCCAGCGGACAGGGAACACTGAAGCTTTCTTT.

The chain uses TRBV5-1 and TRBJ2-1; 8 bases align to TRBD2. V gave up 2 bases and J gave up 8 bases; unmatched junction bases: 12. The germline CDR1 and CDR2 sequences are SGHRS and YFSETQ. CDR3 size: 16 residues. The DNA of the CDR3 is TGCGCCAGCAGCTTCCGGGGACGGGAGGGCCCCCATGAGCAGTTCTTC. As protein: CASSFRGREGPHEQFF. The full variable domain, its missing parts supplied by reference TRBV5-1 and TRBJ2-1, is KAGVTQTPRYLIKTRGQQVTLSCSPISGHRSVSWYQQTPGQGLQFLFEYFSETQRNKGNFPGRFSGRQFSNSRSEMNVSTLELGDSALYLCASSFRGREGPHEQFFGPGTRLTVL.

This rearrangement joins TRBV5-6 to TRBJ2-3; 8 bases map to TRBD2. The junction had 4 bases not matched to a gene; V was cut back by 2 bases and J by 2 bases. CDR3 length: 15 residues. Germline V gene data show CDR1 as SGHDT and CDR2 as YYEEEE. CDR3 amino acids: CASSFGSGVTDTQYF. The CDR3 nucleotides read TGTGCCAGCAGCTTTGGTAGCGGGGTCACAGATACGCAGTATTTT.

The chain joins TRBV7-6 to TRBJ2-1, with 11 bases identical to TRBD2. The length of the CDR3 is 17 residues. The germline V gene has CDR1 SGHVS and CDR2 FNYEAQ. V shed 4 bases and J 0 bases; nucleotides not matched to a gene: 5. CDR3 residues: CASSSIAGGSSYNEQFF. The CDR3 DNA is TGTGCCAGCAGCTCTATAGCGGGAGGGAGCTCCTACAATGAGCAGTTCTTC.

This clone was seen just once. The gene calls are TRBV7-2 and TRBJ2-1; 10 bases align to TRBD2. The CDR3 runs to 19 residues. V gave up 3 bases and J gave up 2 bases; unmatched junction bases: 13. The V gene's germline CDR1 is SGHTA and CDR2 FQGNSA. The CDR3, as DNA: TGTGCCAGCAGCTTCTATTTCCCTGGACTAGCGGAAACCTACAATGAGCAGTTCTTC. Residues: CASSFYFPGLAETYNEQFF.